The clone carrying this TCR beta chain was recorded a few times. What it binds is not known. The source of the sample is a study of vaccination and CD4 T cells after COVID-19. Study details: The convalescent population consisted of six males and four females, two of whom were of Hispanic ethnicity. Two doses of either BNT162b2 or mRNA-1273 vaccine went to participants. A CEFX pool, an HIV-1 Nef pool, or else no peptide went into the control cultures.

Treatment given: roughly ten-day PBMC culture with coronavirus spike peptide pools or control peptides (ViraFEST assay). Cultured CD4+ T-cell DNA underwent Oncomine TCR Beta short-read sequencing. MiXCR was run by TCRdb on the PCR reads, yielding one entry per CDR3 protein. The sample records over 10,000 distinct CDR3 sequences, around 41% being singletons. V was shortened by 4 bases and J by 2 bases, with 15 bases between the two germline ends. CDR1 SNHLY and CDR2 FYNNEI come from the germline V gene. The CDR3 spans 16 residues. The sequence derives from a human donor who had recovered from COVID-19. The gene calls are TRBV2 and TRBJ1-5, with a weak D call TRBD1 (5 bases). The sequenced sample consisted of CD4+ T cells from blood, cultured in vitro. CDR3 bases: TGTGCCAGCAGTGCTGGGGAGGGGAAGGGCAATCAGCCCCAGCATTTT. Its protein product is CASSAGEGKGNQPQHF.